Detailed here is one T cell receptor (beta chain). Sequencing was performed with immunoSEQ multiplex PCR; in TCRdb, only in-frame clones are kept and a portion is missing. The data hold more than 300,000 clones, with around nine tenths observed a single time. This specimen comes from a study of blood T cell repertoires in COVID-19. Participants spanned ages roughly 18 to 90 years and resided in roughly 26 US areas. Grouping used clinical history reported by participants in a survey and questionnaire. Symptom resolution, clearance, or two negative PCRs marked donors in Cohort 3 as recovered. Sequenced input: PBMCs or T cells enriched from blood (not recorded which). This clonotype was sampled from a young woman who had recovered from COVID-19.

The CDR3 region is CASSLGGAAEAFF. CDR3 bases: TGTGCCAGCAGCTTAGGCGGGGCGGCTGAAGCTTTCTTT. This sequence joins TRBV11-1 and TRBJ1-1, with D possibly TRBD1 on 5 matching bases. There are 13 residues in the CDR3. Germline-derived CDR1 and CDR2 are SGHAT and FQDESV (reference sequence). Between the trimmed V and J ends, which lost 1 base and 6 bases, there was a span of 9 bases.